This TCR beta chain appears in the sequencing data of a study of metastatic and nonmetastatic thyroid tumors. The wider study: Repertoire comparison spanned blood and tumor or nodule tissue of malignant and benign thyroid patients.

Authors' processing steps: In papillary thyroid cancer, a distant-metastasis classifier was built using CDR3 differences across clinicopathological groups. TCRdb re-analyzed the PCR reads using MiXCR. TCRdb, rather than the study authors, made the V and J calls. The top ten clones hold roughly 3.3% of a sample with tens of thousands of clones, more than 13% of them seen once. This clone was seen at least ten times. The antigen is undetermined. There were no patients who had received any treatment before thyroid surgery. Study-wide results and limits: Malignant tumors reportedly showed significantly higher TCR beta diversity than benign nodules in both blood and tumor.

Trimming shortened V by 3 bases and J by 3 bases, and 12 bases separated the two germline ends. The CDR3 totals 15 residues. The rearrangement uses TRBV12-3 or TRBV12-4 and TRBJ2-1; tentative D call: TRBD2 (5 bases). The sample consisted of blood. The TCR sequence derives from a female donor with papillary thyroid cancer or a benign thyroid nodule (not recorded which). Some clones in this sample may be carry-over from other donors' samples. CDR3 in DNA: TGTGCCAGCAGTTTCAACAGCGGATTCTACAATGAGCAGTTCTTC. Translated: CASSFNSGFYNEQFF.